Each of the 9 T cell receptor beta chains below was sequenced from the same sample in a study of early T cells in non-severe SARS-CoV-2 infection. One entry per CDR3 protein results from TCRdb running MiXCR on the 5' RACE reads. The repertoire holds about 80,000 distinct CDR3 sequences, around an eighth seen once, with over 2.5% in the top ten. The sequencing input was whole blood. Receptors originate from an adult who was a healthcare worker with PCR-confirmed SARS-CoV-2 infection or an uninfected control (not recorded which).

This clonotype was counted at least ten times. V gene TRBV7-9 combines with J gene TRBJ1-2; D remains ambiguous. The V end was cut by 1 base, the J end by 8 bases, with 17 bases between. CDR3 size: 15 residues. Per the germline V gene, CDR1 is SEHNR and CDR2 is FQNEAQ (reference sequence). The CDR3, as DNA: TGTGCCAGCAGCTTAGTGGGCTCCTTCCCCCAGGGCTACACCTTC. Translating gives CASSLVGSFPQGYTF.

This chain links TRBV5-1 with TRBJ2-7, with D uncertain. Between the trimmed V and J ends, which lost 5 bases and 2 bases, there was a span of 17 bases. This CDR3 region has 15 residues. Germline V gene sequence: CDR1 SGHRS, CDR2 YFSETQ. Here the CDR3 DNA reads TGCGCCAGCAGTCGAAACTCGGACGGAGCCTACGAGCAGTACTTC. Translated, it gives CASSRNSDGAYEQYF.

The chain links TRBV11-2 to TRBJ2-1; 11 positions agree with TRBD2. Germline V gene lookup returns CDR1 SGHAT and CDR2 FQNNGV. The V and J ends lost 1 base and 1 base, in that order; junction bases with no gene match: 9. The CDR3 is made up of 19 amino acids. CDR3 DNA: TGTGCCAGCAGCTTAGGGCCCTCTAGCGGGGGGTCGTCCTACAATGAGCAGTTCTTC. Its protein product is CASSLGPSSGGSSYNEQFF.

This clonotype was recorded many times. The genes are TRBV29-1 and TRBJ1-1; TRBD1 aligns across 7 bases. Per germline, CDR1 SQVTM and CDR2 ANQGSEA. V gave up 7 bases and J gave up 2 bases; unmatched junction bases: 10. The CDR3 totals 14 residues. CDR3 DNA: TGCAGCGGTCAGTGGGACAGTCTTAACACTGAAGCTTTCTTT. Translated: CSGQWDSLNTEAFF.

In its sample, this clonotype was seen many times. The rearrangement joins TRBV5-4 to TRBJ2-5; D unclear. This CDR3 comprises 15 residues. In germline, CDR1 is SGHNT, CDR2 YYREEE (reference sequence). Between the trimmed V and J ends, which lost 0 bases and 0 bases, there was a span of 9 bases. CDR3 DNA sequence: TGTGCCAGCAGCTTGGAGGGTAGGGACCAAGAGACCCAGTACTTC. It yields the protein CASSLEGRDQETQYF.

This clonotype was seen ten or more times. The chain carries TRBV7-6 and TRBJ2-1, with D tentatively TRBD2 (6 bases). Trimming stripped 6 bases from V and 9 bases from J, with 12 bases between. The CDR3 has 12 residues. Per germline, CDR1 SGHVS and CDR2 FNYEAQ. The CDR3 DNA is TGTGCCAGCAGTATCGGGAGCAGTGAGCAGTTCTTC. It encodes CASSIGSSEQFF.

This clonotype was seen just once. Possible read error: a much larger clone is one base away. This chain joins TRBV7-9 and TRBJ2-7; 7 positions match TRBD1. Germline CDR1 SEHNR, CDR2 FQNEAQ (reference sequence). V lost 1 base to trimming and J lost 2 bases; unmatched junction nucleotides: 2. The CDR3 spans 14 residues. CDR3 amino acids: CASSLVGTAYEQYF. The CDR3 bases are TGTGCCAGCAGCTTAGTCGGGACAGCCTACGAGCAGTACTTC.

Only a few counts were recorded for this clonotype. V usage is TRBV29-1 and J usage is TRBJ2-7; D is possibly TRBD2 (5 bases). Between the trimmed V and J ends, which lost 7 bases and 0 bases, there was a span of 16 bases. The CDR3 covers 14 residues. CDR1 and CDR2 from the germline V gene are SQVTM and ANQGSEA. As DNA, the CDR3 is TGCAGCGCCCGTGGGCGGGCCCTCTCCTACGAGCAGTACTTC. Its translation is CSARGRALSYEQYF.

This clonotype showed up many times. The V gene is TRBV7-2, the J gene TRBJ2-3; D not certain. Germline CDR1 SGHTA, CDR2 FQGNSA. Trimming left V 5 bases short and J 6 bases short, with 18 bases between. This CDR3 spans 15 amino acids. The CDR3 DNA follows: TGTGCCAGCAGCCCACGATCATTACGGGCCGATACGCAGTATTTT. Translating it yields CASSPRSLRADTQYF.